What follows describes a single TCR beta chain. This sample was taken from a study of shared clonotypes between healthy human individuals. Sequenced by immunoSEQ multiplex PCR; TCRdb stores in-frame clones only, minus some. The repertoire has around 510,000 clones, roughly 95% of them found once; the top ten carry 0.055% to 0.075%. The germline gives CDR1 MDHEN, CDR2 SYDVKM. The CDR3 runs 13 residues. Trimming removed 8 bases from V and 0 bases from J, with 9 bases in between. The rearrangement joins TRBV28 to TRBJ2-3; the D is unclear. The clonotype originates from a woman younger than 45 in good health. Material: naive CD4+ T cells sorted from blood. Subset in this sample: CD45RA+ positively selected. The CDR3 DNA reads TGTGCCAGCCAGCCTTCTAGCACAGATACGCAGTATTTT. Its translation: CASQPSSTDTQYF.